This T cell receptor (beta chain) emerged from a study of blood T cell repertoires in COVID-19. Study-wide context: Whether acute or convalescent, the COVID-19 samples came from the United States, Italy and Spain.

CDR3 size: 15 residues. Germline V gives CDR1 LNHDA, CDR2 SQIVND (reference sequence). V was pared by 2 bases and J by 3 bases, with 13 bases between. TCRdb keeps only in-frame clones here, not all; method: immunoSEQ multiplex PCR. Of about 360,000 clones in the sample, 70% to 90% were seen once. The sequenced sample consisted of peripheral blood. The gene calls are TRBV19 and TRBJ1-2, with D hard to call. The receptor was isolated from a woman aged 55-70 years with COVID-19, enrolled during active disease. The CDR3: CASSITAESYYGYTF. The CDR3 DNA sequence: TGTGCCAGTAGTATAACGGCGGAGAGCTACTATGGCTACACCTTC.